Included here is one T cell receptor (beta chain) sequence, with context. This specimen comes from a study of Tregs in tolerant kidney transplant recipients. V shed 1 base and J shed 4 bases, with 10 bases lying between them. Germline CDR1 SEHNR, CDR2 FQNEAQ (reference sequence). This CDR3 has 14 residues. Profiling relied on immunoSEQ multiplex PCR, and the TCRdb table lists in-frame clones only, not all of them. This table holds about 14,000 clones, about four fifths found once. The rearrangement joins TRBV7-9 to TRBJ1-2, with D unclear. The receptor was isolated from a human donor who received a combined kidney and bone marrow transplant. Material: Tregs from blood, obtained before the transplant. The CDR3 loop reads CASSLVSGFYGYTF. The CDR3 DNA reads as TGTGCCAGCAGCTTAGTGTCAGGCTTCTATGGCTACACCTTC.